One and the same sample provided the 21 T cell receptor beta chains below, sequenced in a study. TCRdb fed the 5' RACE reads into MiXCR, producing one record per CDR3 protein. Counted here are fewer than 65,000 distinct CDR3 sequences, roughly 30% occurring once; the ten biggest clones make up roughly 2.1%. The sequencing sample was made of tumor-infiltrating naive CD4+ T cells sorted from the breast tumor. Indicated subset: naive CD4+ T cells, CD4+CD45RA+CD25-. The receptor set was obtained from a female donor with breast cancer.

This clonotype was picked up a small number of times. The V call is TRBV20-1, the J call TRBJ2-3, with D unresolved. CDR1 and CDR2 (germline): DFQATT, SNEGSKA (reference sequence). With 3 bases removed from V and 0 bases from J, the gap between germline ends came to 13 bases. The CDR3 length is 15 residues. The CDR3 sequence: CSASRPRVSTDTQYF. In nucleotides, the CDR3 is TGCAGTGCTAGTCGTCCCCGAGTCAGCACAGATACGCAGTATTTT.

The V call is TRBV28, the J call TRBJ2-4; a possible D gene is TRBD2 (6 bases). The CDR3 contains 14 residues. CDR1 and CDR2 from the germline V gene are MDHEN and SYDVKM. With 1 base removed from V and 11 bases from J, the gap between germline ends came to 15 bases. CDR3 coding DNA: TGTGCCAGCAGTTTATTGGTAGCGGCACAACTTCAGTACTTC. Translated: CASSLLVAAQLQYF. The complete variable domain, with remaining parts taken from reference TRBV28 and TRBJ2-4, reads DVKVTQSSRYLVKRTGEKVFLECVQDMDHENMFWYRQDPGLGLRLIYFSYDVKMKEKGDIPEGYSVSREKKERFSLILESASTNQTSMYLCASSLLVAAQLQYFGAGTRLSVL.

CDR3 protein: CASTNTIETQYF. The CDR3 nucleotides are TGTGCCAGCACGAATACGATCGAGACCCAGTACTTC. The J gene is TRBJ2-5, the V gene TRBV7-9; D is undetermined. From germline, CDR1 is SEHNR and CDR2 FQNEAQ (reference sequence). Trimming took off 7 bases at V and 5 bases at J, with 11 bases between the two ends. CDR3 length equals 12 residues.

This clonotype was counted only a few times. V gene TRBV4-3 combines with J gene TRBJ2-7, with 13 bases lining up with TRBD2. Germline values: CDR1 LGHNA, CDR2 YSLEER. This CDR3 is built from 20 residues. Trimming cost V 0 bases and J 3 bases; bases outside gene matches: 14. The CDR3 loop is CASSQDKFSGGLAGHYEQYF. DNA for the CDR3: TGCGCCAGCAGCCAAGATAAGTTTTCGGGGGGACTAGCGGGACACTACGAGCAGTACTTC.

Regarding this clonotype: One base away lies a much larger clone, so this may be a sequencing read error. No DNA is shown, since the ends of the CDR3 on it are uncertain; the CDR3 is the one TCRdb lists. The rearrangement uses TRBV20-1 and TRBJ2-3; the table's D call, TRBD1, has no DNA check behind it. The CDR3 numbers 15 amino acids, ends counted. Germline loops: CDR1 DFQATT, CDR2 SNEGSKA (reference sequence). The CDR3 here is CSARDFGGGTDTLYF.

Ten or more counts support this clonotype. The chain carries TRBV7-2 and TRBJ2-2; D not resolved. CDR1 is SGHTA, CDR2 FQGNSA, per germline. This CDR3 contains 15 residues. V lost 1 base to trimming and J lost 2 bases, with 8 bases between them. The chain's CDR3 is CASSLGSANTGELFF. The CDR3 DNA reads as TGTGCCAGCAGCTTAGGGAGCGCTAACACCGGGGAGCTGTTTTTT.

This clonotype has more than one count but fewer than ten. The CDR3 region has the DNA TGTGCCAGCAGCTTAGTAGCTAGCGGGAGAACAGATACGCAGTATTTT. Translating it yields CASSLVASGRTDTQYF. This chain joins TRBV7-3 and TRBJ2-3; 10 bases align to TRBD2. With 2 bases clipped from V and 3 bases from J, the junction kept 5 bases outside the gene matches. Germline CDR1 is SGHTA and CDR2 is FQGTGA. CDR3 length: 16 residues.

This clonotype showed up just a few times. The chain links TRBV2 to TRBJ1-5, with a tentative D call TRBD1 (6 bases). Looked up from germline, CDR1 is SNHLY and CDR2 is FYNNEI. V was pared by 5 bases and J by 7 bases, with 12 bases between. CDR3 length: 13 amino acids. CDR3 in amino acids: CASSRGTKQPQHF. The CDR3 DNA reads TGTGCCAGCAGTCGAGGGACAAAGCAGCCCCAGCATTTT.

This clonotype has more than one count but fewer than ten. This chain connects TRBV20-1 to TRBJ2-5, with 8 bases identical to TRBD1. Looked up from germline, CDR1 is DFQATT and CDR2 is SNEGSKA (reference sequence). This CDR3 spans 15 amino acids. V shed 0 bases, J shed 5 bases, and the junction held 8 bases outside the gene matches. CDR3 sequence: CSARETGARVETQYF. The CDR3 nucleotides read TGCAGTGCTAGAGAGACAGGGGCTCGGGTGGAGACCCAGTACTTC.

As concerns this clonotype: An end of the junction differs from the germline gene, which may be a read error. The chain employs TRBV7-9 and TRBJ2-7; D is perhaps TRBD1 or TRBD2 (6 bases each). This CDR3 region has 15 residues. Germline assignment: CDR1 SEHNR and CDR2 FQNEAQ (reference sequence). The CDR3 sequence: CAGSLESGGLGEQYF. In DNA form, the CDR3 reads TGTGCCGGCAGCTTAGAATCTGGGGGGCTCGGGGAGCAGTACTTC.

There are many counts of this clonotype. V is TRBV5-1 and J is TRBJ1-6, with 10 bases matching TRBD1. Germline lookup yields CDR1 SGHRS and CDR2 YFSETQ. CDR3 length: 19 residues. V trimming: 5 bases; J trimming: 8 bases; junction bases outside the gene matches: 19. The CDR3 sequence: CASRSGTGDVLLRDSPLHF. The CDR3, as DNA: TGCGCCAGCAGATCCGGGACAGGGGACGTGTTGTTACGGGATTCACCCCTCCACTTT.

This clonotype turned up a few times. The chain has TRBV20-1 and TRBJ1-6; 7 bases map to TRBD1. Looked up from germline, CDR1 is DFQATT and CDR2 is SNEGSKA (reference sequence). The J segment lost 6 bases and the V segment lost 6 bases, leaving 8 bases of the junction unmatched. The CDR3 is 14 amino acids. The CDR3 loop reads CSANQQGINSPLHF. In DNA, the CDR3 is TGCAGTGCAAACCAACAGGGGATTAATTCACCCCTCCACTTT.

This clonotype occurred many times. The V call is TRBV7-8, the J call TRBJ2-5; D is possibly TRBD2 (5 bases). Germline V gene sequence: CDR1 SGHVS, CDR2 FQNEAQ. This CDR3 spans 13 amino acids. Between the trimmed V and J ends, which lost 7 bases and 4 bases, there was a span of 13 bases. The CDR3 reads CASTKGRGETQYF. DNA for the CDR3: TGTGCCAGCACTAAGGGCCGGGGAGAGACCCAGTACTTC. Full variable domain (remainder filled in from reference TRBV7-8 and TRBJ2-5): GAGVSQSPRYKVAKRGQDVALRCDPISGHVSLFWYQQALGQGPEFLTYFQNEAQLDKSGLPSDRFFAERPEGSVSTLKIQRTQQEDSAVYLCASTKGRGETQYFGPGTRLLVL.

This clonotype has only a few counts. V is TRBV10-3 and J is TRBJ2-5; D is perhaps TRBD1 or TRBD2 (5 bases each). Germline loops: CDR1 ENHRY, CDR2 SYGVKD. The ends were cut back, 0 bases at V and 5 bases at J, with 10 bases in the middle. This CDR3 has 14 residues. The CDR3 is CAISESQGGETQYF. The CDR3 DNA sequence: TGTGCCATCAGTGAGTCGCAGGGCGGGGAGACCCAGTACTTC.

There are many counts of this clonotype. The gene calls are TRBV20-1 and TRBJ1-5; D remains unclear. Germline lookup yields CDR1 DFQATT and CDR2 SNEGSKA (reference sequence). The CDR3 is made up of 12 amino acids. Trimming took 6 bases from V and 6 from J, leaving 12 bases between them. The CDR3 loop is CSASGRSQPQHF. For the CDR3, the DNA is TGCAGTGCCTCCGGTAGGAGTCAGCCCCAGCATTTT.

This clonotype was seen more than once but under ten times. The chain recombines TRBV28 with TRBJ1-5, with D possibly matching TRBD1 (5 bases). This CDR3 contains 18 residues. The germline gives CDR1 MDHEN, CDR2 SYDVKM. The V end was cut by 2 bases, the J end by 1 base, with 18 bases between. The CDR3 loop reads CASSLIGAADISNQPQHF. The CDR3 DNA sequence: TGTGCCAGCAGTTTAATAGGGGCCGCTGACATAAGCAATCAGCCCCAGCATTTT.

A few counts support this clonotype. The chain uses TRBV28 and TRBJ1-2; possibly TRBD1 for D (5 bases). The V and J ends lost 7 bases and 12 bases respectively, with 24 bases between them. Germline CDR1 reads MDHEN; CDR2 reads SYDVKM. The CDR3 runs 14 residues. CDR3 amino acids: CASTGGGESLANTF. The CDR3 nucleotides read TGTGCCAGCACTGGTGGGGGGGAATCTCTGGCTAACACCTTC.

This clonotype appeared many times. The rearrangement joins TRBV5-1 to TRBJ2-3, with a tentative D call TRBD2 (5 bases). Deletions cut 3 bases from V and 4 bases from J, with 18 bases between. Germline V gene data show CDR1 as SGHRS and CDR2 as YFSETQ. This CDR3 is 16 amino acids long. CDR3 amino acids: CASSWASGSGSDTQYF. In DNA form, the CDR3 reads TGCGCCAGCAGCTGGGCATCGGGGTCTGGATCAGATACGCAGTATTTT.

The chain links TRBV6-1 to TRBJ2-5; TRBD2 aligns across 10 bases. This CDR3 is 15 amino acids long. The V and J ends lost 6 bases and 5 bases, in that order; junction bases with no gene match: 9. Germline values: CDR1 MNHNS, CDR2 SASEGT. CDR3 region: CASSRSGGVQETQYF. The CDR3, as DNA: TGTGCCAGCAGCAGAAGCGGGGGGGTGCAGGAGACCCAGTACTTC.

This chain's CDR3 is CSAPKGGRDTEAFF. The CDR3 DNA reads TGCAGCGCCCCGAAAGGGGGCCGGGACACTGAAGCTTTCTTT. This sequence joins TRBV29-1 and TRBJ1-1, with TRBD1 matching 7 bases. Germline CDR1 and CDR2: SQVTM and ANQGSEA. V gave up 7 bases and J gave up 3 bases; unmatched junction bases: 11. The CDR3 runs to 14 residues.

V usage is TRBV7-9 and J usage is TRBJ2-7; 14 nucleotides match TRBD2. The V segment lost 8 bases and the J segment 0 bases; nucleotides outside the gene matches: 6. Germline-derived CDR1 and CDR2 are SEHNR and FQNEAQ (reference sequence). This CDR3 region has 16 residues. Written as DNA, the CDR3 is TGTGCCAGCTCCGGGACTAGCGGGAGCAACTCCTACGAGCAGTACTTC. This encodes CASSGTSGSNSYEQYF.